These 10 T cell receptor beta chains were sequenced from one sample in a study of glioma-infiltrating T cells after dendritic cell vaccination. Profiling relied on immunoSEQ multiplex PCR, and the TCRdb table lists in-frame clones only, not all of them. The sample holds about 92,000 clones, just over 85% seen once. The sequences come from blood, collected before dendritic cell vaccination. The source is a human donor with glioblastoma.

The chain has TRBV30 and TRBJ2-1; the D gene is possibly TRBD2 (5 bases). The germline V and J ends were trimmed by 7 bases and 6 bases, with 19 bases remaining between them. The CDR3 loop spans 14 amino acids. Germline loops: CDR1 GTSNPN, CDR2 SVGIG (reference sequence). The CDR3 DNA sequence: TGTGCCTCCGGGTGGACTCTAGAGGGCAATGAGCAGTTCTTC. Residues: CASGWTLEGNEQFF.

There are a few counts of this clone. The V call is TRBV19, the J call TRBJ1-1; D might be TRBD1 (5 bases). Germline CDR1 LNHDA, CDR2 SQIVND (reference sequence). This CDR3 has 16 residues. Trimming removed 7 bases at V and 0 bases at J, with 18 bases between. The CDR3 is CASKTRAATLNTEAFF. CDR3 coding DNA: TGTGCCAGTAAAACCAGGGCTGCGACCTTGAACACTGAAGCTTTCTTT.

The chain has TRBV15 and TRBJ2-5, with 7 bases aligning to TRBD1. The germline CDR1 and CDR2 sequences are LNHNV and YYDKDF (reference sequence). The CDR3 length is 15 residues. V trimming: 0 bases; J trimming: 1 base; junction bases outside the gene matches: 2. In DNA, the CDR3 is TGTGCCACCAGCAGAGAGGGGGACAGCCAAGAGACCCAGTACTTC. Encoded protein: CATSREGDSQETQYF.

This clone was found once. The rearrangement uses TRBV29-1 and TRBJ2-3; the match to TRBD1 covers 8 bases. V was pared by 4 bases and J by 4 bases, with 10 bases of the junction left unmatched. The germline CDR1 and CDR2 sequences are SQVTM and ANQGSEA. The CDR3 is 15 amino acids. The chain's CDR3 is CSVVRSGGFPDTQYF. DNA for the CDR3: TGCAGCGTTGTGAGGTCAGGGGGCTTCCCAGATACGCAGTATTTT.

This sequence joins TRBV6-6 and TRBJ1-3, with D possibly TRBD1 on 5 matching bases. The CDR3 has 15 residues. In germline, CDR1 is MNHNY, CDR2 SVGAGI (reference sequence). V lost 2 bases to trimming and J lost 0 bases, with 8 bases between them. The DNA of the CDR3 is TGTGCCAGCAGTTACGACGGACACTCTGGAAACACCATATATTTT. Its translation: CASSYDGHSGNTIYF.

For this clone: Other DNA sequences in this sample translate to the same CDR3. The chain uses TRBV27 and TRBJ1-5; 9 nucleotides agree with TRBD1. This CDR3 comprises 14 residues. CDR1 MNHEY and CDR2 SMNVEV come from the germline V gene (reference sequence). Losses at the gene ends were 5 bases for V and 4 bases for J; bases not matched to a gene: 3. The CDR3 here is CASSPDRGNQPQHF. Here the CDR3 DNA reads TGTGCCAGCAGTCCAGACAGGGGGAATCAGCCCCAGCATTTT.

V gene TRBV6-6 combines with J gene TRBJ2-5; 7 nucleotides match TRBD2. The end of the DNA fits TRBJ2-7 better, so the J call may be wrong. CDR1 and CDR2 (germline): MNHNY, SVGAGI (reference sequence). The length of the CDR3 is 14 residues. The CDR3 coding sequence is TGTGCCAGCAGAAAGAGCGGGATTTCCTACGAGCAGTACTTC. It translates to CASRKSGISYEQYF.

The J gene is TRBJ1-2, the V gene TRBV5-1; no firm D call. Trimming removed 0 bases at V and 4 bases at J, with 7 bases between. The length of the CDR3 is 13 residues. Germline CDR1 is SGHRS and CDR2 is YFSETQ. As DNA, the CDR3 is TGCGCCAGCAGCTTGGATGCCAGCTATGGCTACACCTTC. Translated, it gives CASSLDASYGYTF.

V and J are TRBV19 and TRBJ2-7; the match to TRBD1 covers 10 bases. The CDR3 contains 14 residues. CDR1 is LNHDA, CDR2 SQIVND, per germline (reference sequence). J gave up 3 bases and V 6 bases, and 5 bases lay outside the gene matches. CDR3 protein: CASSRQGAYYEQYF. The CDR3 DNA reads TGTGCCAGTAGCCGACAGGGGGCTTACTACGAGCAGTACTTC.

The V gene is TRBV7-9, the J gene TRBJ1-1; 8 nucleotides agree with TRBD1. V shed 1 base and J 2 bases; nucleotides not matched to a gene: 3. The CDR3 contains 15 residues. Germline V gene sequence: CDR1 SEHNR, CDR2 FQNEAQ (reference sequence). The CDR3 is CASSLGDRINTEAFF. CDR3 DNA sequence: TGTGCCAGCAGCTTAGGGGACAGGATAAACACTGAAGCTTTCTTT.